These T cell receptor beta chains were read from a single sample in a study of blood T cell repertoires in COVID-19. Sequenced by immunoSEQ multiplex PCR; TCRdb stores in-frame clones only, minus some. The repertoire has over 250,000 clones, roughly 89% of them found once; the top ten carry about 9.8%. The material sequenced was PBMCs or T cells enriched from blood (not recorded which). The origin of the receptors is a woman between 18 and 30 years old who had recovered from COVID-19. CDR3s include the opening cysteine and the closing phenylalanine or tryptophan. The order of the fields is clone size, D gene, J gene, V gene, CDR3 protein, CDR3 DNA. D genes are given only for firm matches. Expanded clones are given a class, and other clones once, few, many or no size at all.

-	TRBD1	TRBJ2-7	TRBV5-1	CASSLGDRGGEQYF	TGCGCCAGCAGCTTGGGCGACAGGGGTGGCGAGCAGTACTTC
-	-	TRBJ2-1	TRBV7-2	CASNSPPQGTNEQFF	TGTGCCAGCAACTCCCCGCCCCAGGGTACCAATGAGCAGTTCTTC
-	TRBD2	TRBJ2-3	TRBV29-1	CSVGSLAGGRSDTQYF	TGCAGCGTTGGGTCTTTGGCGGGGGGGCGTTCAGATACGCAGTATTTT
few	-	TRBJ1-5	TRBV7-6	CASSRGVDQPQHF	TGTGCCAGCAGCCGGGGGGTGGATCAGCCCCAGCATTTT
-	-	TRBJ2-7	TRBV6-5	CASSYGLSSYEQYF	TGTGCCAGCAGCTATGGGCTAAGCTCCTACGAGCAGTACTTC
-	TRBD2	TRBJ2-1	TRBV5-4	CASSLGSGRAGEQFF	TGTGCCAGCAGCTTGGGCAGCGGGAGGGCCGGTGAGCAGTTCTTC
-	-	TRBJ1-2	TRBV30	CARNSETAYGYTF	TGTGCCCGAAACAGTGAGACAGCCTATGGCTACACCTTC
once	TRBD1	TRBJ1-1	TRBV25-1	CASSITPGTGNTEAFF	TGTGCCAGCAGTATAACTCCCGGGACAGGGAACACTGAAGCTTTCTTT
-	-	TRBJ1-5	TRBV3-1/TRBV3-2	CANRPGVLYQPQHF	TGTGCCAACCGGCCGGGTGTCCTTTATCAGCCCCAGCATTTT
-	-	TRBJ1-2	TRBV6-5	CASSYSPGYYGYTF	TGTGCCAGCAGTTACTCACCCGGGTACTATGGCTACACCTTC
-	TRBD1	TRBJ1-2	TRBV5-1	CASSGQGAKYGYTF	TGCGCCAGTTCGGGACAGGGGGCGAAGTATGGCTACACCTTC
-	-	TRBJ1-1	TRBV25-1	CASSEYEGMSTEAFF	TGTGCCAGCAGTGAATACGAGGGTATGAGCACTGAAGCTTTCTTT
-	-	TRBJ1-6	TRBV13	CASSSWTTNSPLHF	TGTGCCAGCAGCTCCTGGACAACCAATTCACCCCTCCACTTT
-	TRBD1	TRBJ1-4	TRBV6-2/TRBV6-3	CASSTGQGAGEKLFF	TGTGCCAGCAGTACCGGACAGGGGGCGGGTGAAAAACTGTTTTTT
-	-	TRBJ2-5	TRBV2	CASSEATVGETQYF	TGTGCCAGCAGTGAAGCAACAGTGGGAGAGACCCAGTACTTC
-	TRBD2	TRBJ2-7	TRBV9	CASSEGGGAYEQYF	TGTGCCAGCAGCGAGGGCGGGGGGGCCTACGAGCAGTACTTC
-	TRBD2	TRBJ2-2	TRBV7-2	CASSNPSGGSNTGELFF	TGTGCCAGCAGCAATCCTAGCGGGGGCTCGAACACCGGGGAGCTGTTTTTT
once	-	TRBJ1-1	TRBV5-4	CASSPRFSVSNTEAFF	TGTGCCAGCAGCCCGAGATTTAGCGTCTCGAACACTGAAGCTTTCTTT
-	-	TRBJ1-5	TRBV21-1	CASNDVRESNQPQHF	TGTGCCAGCAATGATGTGAGGGAAAGCAATCAGCCCCAGCATTTT
-	TRBD1	TRBJ2-7	TRBV7-9	CASSSRDRGYEQYF	TGTGCCAGCAGCTCCCGGGACAGGGGCTACGAGCAGTACTTC